This is a list of T cell receptor beta chains from one sample in a study of shared clonotypes between healthy human individuals. Profiled with immunoSEQ multiplex PCR; TCRdb holds only in-frame clones, not every one. The data show more than 850,000 clones, with around 82% seen just once and 0.5% to 0.6% held by the top ten. Sequencing was done on a sample of memory CD4+ T cells from PBMCs. The source of these receptors is a man aged 18 to 30 in good health. Some clones in this sample may be carry-over from other donors' samples. CDR3s include the opening cysteine and the closing phenylalanine or tryptophan.

V: TRBV9; CDR3: CASSLPREGTDTQYF
V: TRBV28; CDR3: CASSGPGTAQETQYF
V: TRBV9; CDR3: CASSAARISGNTIYF
V: TRBV5-1; CDR3: CASSPGQGEGYTF
V: TRBV7-2; CDR3: CASSATRLSTDTQYF
V: TRBV4-3; CDR3: CASSQDRTSGFYEQYF
V: TRBV5-4; CDR3: CASSSPAGGRKSPTF
V: TRBV6-4; CDR3: CASSDSRGTNEKLFF
V: TRBV6-5; CDR3: CASSYSLTGGGGYTF
V: TRBV7-8; CDR3: CASSLTGTSIYNEQFF
V: TRBV27; CDR3: CASSFSGNTEAFF
V: TRBV9; CDR3: CASSPSIGGPPYNEQFF
V: TRBV7-3; CDR3: CASSLRGQGVEGPFLGYSNQPQHF
V: TRBV5-4; CDR3: CASSLGGTGRDTQYF
V: TRBV7-8; CDR3: CASSLWVNQPQHF
V: TRBV7-6; CDR3: CASSLTALNEQFF
V: TRBV6-5; CDR3: CASSYSRTALGAGQFF
V: TRBV7-2; CDR3: CASSIRYSGNTIYF
V: TRBV5-1; CDR3: CASSFGGTSGTEQYF
V: TRBV5-1; CDR3: CASSLRPGQNTGELFF
V: TRBV5-1; CDR3: CASSVGGYNEQFF
V: TRBV6-1; CDR3: CASSVRIYEQYF
V: TRBV27; CDR3: CASSFLGLAEFIAKNIQYF
V: TRBV9; CDR3: CASSRQGTTNEKLFF
V: TRBV5-6; CDR3: CASSLWPSGLLSTDTQYF
V: TRBV30; CDR3: CAWSGMTGGPDTQYF
V: TRBV28; CDR3: CASSSTGYSYEQYF
V: TRBV28; CDR3: CASGTGYEQYF
V: TRBV5-1; CDR3: CASSVGQAINTIYF
V: TRBV5-6; CDR3: CASSLGRSGTLHF
V: TRBV2; CDR3: CASSPTLTDYGYTF
V: TRBV18; CDR3: CASSPSGSTDTQYF
V: TRBV5-1; CDR3: CASSLDRLGKDEQYF
V: TRBV5-1; CDR3: CASSLLGGANVLTF
V: TRBV10-1; CDR3: CASSESWTQETQYF
V: TRBV2; CDR3: CASSRGEAGNQPQHF
V: TRBV27; CDR3: CASSFWTSGKTSGELFF
V: TRBV30; CDR3: CAWTASSETQYF
V: TRBV9; CDR3: CASSLSLRDTIYF
V: TRBV6-5; CDR3: CASRRDSLTDTQYF
V: TRBV11-1; CDR3: CASIRQGGFEQFF
V: TRBV6-5; CDR3: CATRDPMYYGYTF
V: TRBV10-1; CDR3: CATLPGSDEQYF
V: TRBV7-2; CDR3: CASSLAGSADTQYF
V: TRBV6-6; CDR3: CASSFVDLSAFF
V: TRBV29-1; CDR3: CSGPGLAVGANTGELFF
V: TRBV11-1; CDR3: CASSPPLAWSSYNEQFF
V: TRBV19; CDR3: CASSMGWGFSNQPQHF
V: TRBV4-2; CDR3: CASSQASGATSRSYEQYF
V: TRBV10-3; CDR3: CAISGTSGSRHNEQFF
V: TRBV28; CDR3: CATNRANYGYTF
V: TRBV18; CDR3: CASSPTSGSSYEQYF
V: TRBV18; CDR3: CASSRGAVTYEQYF
V: TRBV30; CDR3: CAWSARAGQSYEQYF
V: TRBV20-1; CDR3: CSADPLYEQYF
V: TRBV11-1; CDR3: CASSLGGTGAYEQYF
V: TRBV29-1; CDR3: CSVKDRGRQETQYF
V: TRBV5-1; CDR3: CASSLEGQGPGNTIYF
V: TRBV10-3; CDR3: CAISKTDNTDTQYF
V: TRBV29-1; CDR3: CSVDMARGTDTQYF